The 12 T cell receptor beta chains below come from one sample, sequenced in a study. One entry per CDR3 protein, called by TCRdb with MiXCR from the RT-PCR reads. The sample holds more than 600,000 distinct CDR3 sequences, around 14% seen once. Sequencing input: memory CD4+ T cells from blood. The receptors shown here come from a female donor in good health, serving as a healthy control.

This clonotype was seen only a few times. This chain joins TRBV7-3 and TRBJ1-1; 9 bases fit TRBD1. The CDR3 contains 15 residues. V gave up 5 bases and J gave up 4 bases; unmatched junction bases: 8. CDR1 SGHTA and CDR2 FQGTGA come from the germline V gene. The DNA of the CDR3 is TGTGCCAGCAGCGCCCAACAGGGGGCTAGCACTGAAGCTTTCTTT. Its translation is CASSAQQGASTEAFF.

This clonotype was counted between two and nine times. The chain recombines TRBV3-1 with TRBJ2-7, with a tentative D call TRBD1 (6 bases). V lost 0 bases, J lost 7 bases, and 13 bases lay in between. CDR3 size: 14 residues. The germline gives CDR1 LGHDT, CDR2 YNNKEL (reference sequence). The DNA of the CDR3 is TGTGCCAGCAGCCAAGAGGGACAAATGAGGGAGCAGTACTTC. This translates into CASSQEGQMREQYF.

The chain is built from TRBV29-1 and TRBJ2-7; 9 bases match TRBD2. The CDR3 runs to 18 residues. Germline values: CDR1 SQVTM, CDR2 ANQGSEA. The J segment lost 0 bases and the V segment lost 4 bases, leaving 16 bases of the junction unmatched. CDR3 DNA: TGCAGCGTTGTGGGGACTTCGAGCGGGAGGACCTACTCCTACGAGCAGTACTTC. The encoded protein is CSVVGTSSGRTYSYEQYF.

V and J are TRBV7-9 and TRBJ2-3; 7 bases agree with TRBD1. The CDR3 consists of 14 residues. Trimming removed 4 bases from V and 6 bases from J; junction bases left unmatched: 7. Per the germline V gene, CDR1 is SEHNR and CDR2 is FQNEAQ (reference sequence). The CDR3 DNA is TGTGCCAGCAGCTCCGACAGGGTCGCTGATACGCAGTATTTT. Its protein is CASSSDRVADTQYF.

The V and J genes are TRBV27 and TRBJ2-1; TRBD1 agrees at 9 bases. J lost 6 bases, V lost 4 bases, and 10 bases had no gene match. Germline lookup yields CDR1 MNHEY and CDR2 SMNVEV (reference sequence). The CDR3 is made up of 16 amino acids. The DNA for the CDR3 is TGTGCCAGCAGTTCACCTTCCGGGACAGGGTCCAATGAGCAGTTCTTC. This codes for CASSSPSGTGSNEQFF.

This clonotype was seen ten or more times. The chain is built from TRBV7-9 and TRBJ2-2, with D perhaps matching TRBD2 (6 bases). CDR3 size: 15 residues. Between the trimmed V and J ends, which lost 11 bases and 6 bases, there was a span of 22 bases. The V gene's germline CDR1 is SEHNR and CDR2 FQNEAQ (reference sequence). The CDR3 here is CAGRGVREIAGELFF. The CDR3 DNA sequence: TGTGCCGGCCGAGGAGTCCGGGAGATAGCCGGGGAGCTGTTTTTT.

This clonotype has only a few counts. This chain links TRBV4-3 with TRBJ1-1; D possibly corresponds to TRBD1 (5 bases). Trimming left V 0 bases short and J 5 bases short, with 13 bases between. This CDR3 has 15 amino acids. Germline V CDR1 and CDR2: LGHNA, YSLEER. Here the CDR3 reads CASSQDSAGMTEAFF. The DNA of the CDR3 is TGCGCCAGCAGCCAAGATAGTGCAGGGATGACTGAAGCTTTCTTT.

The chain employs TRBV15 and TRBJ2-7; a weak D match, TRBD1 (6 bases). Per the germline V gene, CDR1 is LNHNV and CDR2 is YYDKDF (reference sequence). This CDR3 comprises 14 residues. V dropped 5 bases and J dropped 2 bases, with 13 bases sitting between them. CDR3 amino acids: CATSSRQETYEQYF. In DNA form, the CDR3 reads TGTGCCACCAGCTCCCGACAGGAGACCTACGAGCAGTACTTC.

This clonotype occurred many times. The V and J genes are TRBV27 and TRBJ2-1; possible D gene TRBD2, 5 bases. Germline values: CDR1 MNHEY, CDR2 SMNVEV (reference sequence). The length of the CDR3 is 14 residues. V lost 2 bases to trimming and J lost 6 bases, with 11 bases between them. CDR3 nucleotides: TGTGCCAGCAGTTTAGGCGGGTTCGGCAATGAGCAGTTCTTC. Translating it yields CASSLGGFGNEQFF.

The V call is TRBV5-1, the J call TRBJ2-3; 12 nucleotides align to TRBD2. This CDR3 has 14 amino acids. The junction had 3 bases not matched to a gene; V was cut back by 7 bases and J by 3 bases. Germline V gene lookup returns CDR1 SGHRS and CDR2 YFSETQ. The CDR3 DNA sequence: TGCGCCAGCGCTAGCGGGAGGGAAACAGATACGCAGTATTTT. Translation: CASASGRETDTQYF.

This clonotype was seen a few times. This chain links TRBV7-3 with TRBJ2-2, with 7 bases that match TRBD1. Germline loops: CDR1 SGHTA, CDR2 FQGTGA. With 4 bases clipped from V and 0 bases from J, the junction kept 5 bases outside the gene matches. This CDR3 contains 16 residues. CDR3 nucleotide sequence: TGTGCCAGCAGCTCCTACGGGACAGCGAACACCGGGGAGCTGTTTTTT. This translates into CASSSYGTANTGELFF.

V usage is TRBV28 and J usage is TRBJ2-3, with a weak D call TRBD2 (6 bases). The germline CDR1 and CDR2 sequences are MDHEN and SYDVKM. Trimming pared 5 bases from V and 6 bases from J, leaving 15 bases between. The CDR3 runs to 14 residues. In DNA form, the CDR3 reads TGTGCCAGCAGTATTGGGACTCGTGTGGATACGCAGTATTTT. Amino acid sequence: CASSIGTRVDTQYF.